The TCR beta chain described here comes from a study of identifying expanded T cells in peripheral blood. This CDR3 has 17 residues. V gave up 3 bases and J gave up 4 bases; unmatched junction bases: 4. Germline loops: CDR1 MDHEN, CDR2 SYDVKM. During the collection period, no donor immune events like infections were recorded. Study outcomes and limitations: Technical replicates showed approximately 1.2 changed clones; roughly two weeks approximately 16; four weeks 19. Approximately 2-week clone count variance significantly increased as total template count grew.

Using immunoSEQ multiplex PCR, the repertoire was profiled, and TCRdb retains in-frame clones only, with some absent. The data show roughly 100,000 clones, roughly 91% seen once. Regarding this clone: Its target is unknown.

The genes are TRBV28 and TRBJ2-6; the match to TRBD1 covers 12 bases. Input material: blood. The source is a person between 18 and 75 years old in good health. The CDR3 loop reads CASSLGQGARGANVLTF. The CDR3 coding sequence is TGTGCCAGCAGTTTGGGACAGGGGGCGCGGGGGGCCAACGTCCTGACTTTC.